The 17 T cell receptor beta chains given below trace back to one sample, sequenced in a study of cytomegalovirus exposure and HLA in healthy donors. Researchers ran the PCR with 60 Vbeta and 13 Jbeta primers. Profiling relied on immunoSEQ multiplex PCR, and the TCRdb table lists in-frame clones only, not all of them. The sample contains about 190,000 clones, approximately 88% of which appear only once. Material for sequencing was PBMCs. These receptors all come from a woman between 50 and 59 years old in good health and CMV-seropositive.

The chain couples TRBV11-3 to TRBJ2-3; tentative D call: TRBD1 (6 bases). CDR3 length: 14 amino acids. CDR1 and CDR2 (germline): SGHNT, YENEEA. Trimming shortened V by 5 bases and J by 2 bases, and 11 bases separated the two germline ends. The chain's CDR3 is CASSNRDTTDTQYF. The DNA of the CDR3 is TGTGCCAGCAGCAACCGGGACACCACAGATACGCAGTATTTT.

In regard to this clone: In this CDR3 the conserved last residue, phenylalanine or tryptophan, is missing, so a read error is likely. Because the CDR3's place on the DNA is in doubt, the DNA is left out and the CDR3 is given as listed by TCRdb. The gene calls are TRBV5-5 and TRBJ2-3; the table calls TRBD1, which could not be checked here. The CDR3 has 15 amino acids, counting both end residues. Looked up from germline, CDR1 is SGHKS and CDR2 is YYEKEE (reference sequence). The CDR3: CASSLAFRGQGAPRL.

CDR3 protein: CASSYSGGGEQYF. CDR3 DNA: TGTGCCAGCAGCTATAGCGGGGGTGGAGAGCAGTACTTC. This rearrangement joins TRBV5-4 to TRBJ2-7, with 9 positions matching TRBD2. Per germline, CDR1 SGHNT and CDR2 YYREEE (reference sequence). V was pared by 3 bases and J by 7 bases, with 5 bases of the junction left unmatched. The CDR3 sequence is 13 residues long.

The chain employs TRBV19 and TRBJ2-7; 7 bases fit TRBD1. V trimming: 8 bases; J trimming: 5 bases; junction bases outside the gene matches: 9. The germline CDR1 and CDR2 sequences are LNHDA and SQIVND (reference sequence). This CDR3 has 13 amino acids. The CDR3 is CASGPTGIHEQYF. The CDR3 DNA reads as TGTGCCAGTGGCCCGACAGGGATCCACGAGCAGTACTTC. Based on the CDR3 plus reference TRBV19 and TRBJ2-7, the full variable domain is DGGITQSPKYLFRKEGQNVTLSCEQNLNHDAMYWYRQDPGQGLRLIYYSQIVNDFQKGDIAEGYSVSREKKESFPLTVTSAQKNPTAFYLCASGPTGIHEQYFGPGTRLTVT.

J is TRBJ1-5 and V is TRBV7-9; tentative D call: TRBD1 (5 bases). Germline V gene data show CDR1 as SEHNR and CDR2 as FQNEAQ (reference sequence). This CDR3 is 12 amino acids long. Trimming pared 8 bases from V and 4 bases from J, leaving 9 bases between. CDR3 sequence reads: CASAGLNQPQHF. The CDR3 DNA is TGTGCCAGCGCAGGGTTAAATCAGCCCCAGCATTTT.

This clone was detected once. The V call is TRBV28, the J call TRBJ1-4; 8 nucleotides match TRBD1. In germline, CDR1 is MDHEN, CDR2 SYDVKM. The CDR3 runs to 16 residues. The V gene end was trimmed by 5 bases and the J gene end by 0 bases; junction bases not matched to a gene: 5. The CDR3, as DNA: TGTGCCAGCAGTGGACAGGGCTTTTCAACTAATGAAAAACTGTTTTTT. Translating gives CASSGQGFSTNEKLFF.

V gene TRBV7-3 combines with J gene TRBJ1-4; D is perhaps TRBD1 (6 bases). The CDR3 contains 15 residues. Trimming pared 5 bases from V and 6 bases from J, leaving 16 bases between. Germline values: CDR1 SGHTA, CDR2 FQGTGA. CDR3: CASSPDLWTDEKLFF. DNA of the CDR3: TGTGCCAGCAGCCCAGACCTCTGGACAGATGAAAAACTGTTTTTT.

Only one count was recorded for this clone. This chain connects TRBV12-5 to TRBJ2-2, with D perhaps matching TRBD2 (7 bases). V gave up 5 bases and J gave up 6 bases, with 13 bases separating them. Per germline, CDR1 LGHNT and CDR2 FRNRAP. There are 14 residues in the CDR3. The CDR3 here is CASGLGGGAGELFF. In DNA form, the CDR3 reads TGTGCTAGTGGTCTCGGAGGGGGGGCCGGGGAGCTGTTTTTT. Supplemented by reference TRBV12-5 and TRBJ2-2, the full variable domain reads DARVTQTPRHKVTEMGQEVTMRCQPILGHNTVFWYRQTMMQGLELLAYFRNRAPLDDSGMPKDRFSAEMPDATLATLKIQPSEPRDSAVYFCASGLGGGAGELFFGEGSRLTVL.

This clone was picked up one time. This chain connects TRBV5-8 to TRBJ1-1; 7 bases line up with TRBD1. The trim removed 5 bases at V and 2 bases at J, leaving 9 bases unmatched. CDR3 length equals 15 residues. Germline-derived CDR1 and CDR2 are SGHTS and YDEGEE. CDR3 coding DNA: TGTGCCAGCAGGGATTCGGGACAGTTTAACACTGAAGCTTTCTTT. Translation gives CASRDSGQFNTEAFF.

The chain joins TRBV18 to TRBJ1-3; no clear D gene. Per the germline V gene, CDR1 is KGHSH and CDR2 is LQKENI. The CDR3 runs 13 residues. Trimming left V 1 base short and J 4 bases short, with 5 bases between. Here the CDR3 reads CASSPQEGNTIYF. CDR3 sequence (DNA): TGTGCCAGCTCACCACAAGAGGGAAACACCATATATTTT.

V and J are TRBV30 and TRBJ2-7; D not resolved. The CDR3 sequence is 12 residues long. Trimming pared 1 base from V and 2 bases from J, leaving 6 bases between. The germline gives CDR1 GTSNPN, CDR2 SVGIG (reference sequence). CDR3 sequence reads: CAWSGDAYEQYF. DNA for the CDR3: TGTGCCTGGAGTGGAGATGCCTACGAGCAGTACTTC.

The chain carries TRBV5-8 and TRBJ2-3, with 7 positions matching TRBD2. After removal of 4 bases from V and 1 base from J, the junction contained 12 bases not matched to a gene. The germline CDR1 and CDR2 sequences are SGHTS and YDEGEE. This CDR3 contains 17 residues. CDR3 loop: CASSQDSGSGGTDTQYF. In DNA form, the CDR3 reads TGTGCCAGCAGCCAAGATTCGGGGAGCGGGGGCACAGATACGCAGTATTTT.

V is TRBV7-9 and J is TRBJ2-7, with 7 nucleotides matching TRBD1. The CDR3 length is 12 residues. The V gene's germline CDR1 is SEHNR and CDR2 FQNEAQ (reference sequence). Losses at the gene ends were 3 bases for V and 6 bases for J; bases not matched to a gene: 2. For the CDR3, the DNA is TGTGCCAGCAGCTTTGCAGGGGGCGAGCAGTACTTC. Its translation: CASSFAGGEQYF.

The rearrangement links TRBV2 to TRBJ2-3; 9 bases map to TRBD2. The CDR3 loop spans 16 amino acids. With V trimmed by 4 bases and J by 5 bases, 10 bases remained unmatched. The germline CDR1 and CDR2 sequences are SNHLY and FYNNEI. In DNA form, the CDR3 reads TGTGCCAGCAGTGGGGTGAAGCGGGGGGCAGTAGATACGCAGTATTTT. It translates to CASSGVKRGAVDTQYF.

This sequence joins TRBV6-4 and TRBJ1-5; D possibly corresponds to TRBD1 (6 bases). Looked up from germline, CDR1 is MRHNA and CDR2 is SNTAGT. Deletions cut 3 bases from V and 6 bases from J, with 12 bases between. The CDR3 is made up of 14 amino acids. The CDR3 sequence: CASSDGAGAQPQHF. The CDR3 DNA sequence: TGTGCCAGCAGTGATGGGGCGGGGGCTCAGCCCCAGCATTTT.

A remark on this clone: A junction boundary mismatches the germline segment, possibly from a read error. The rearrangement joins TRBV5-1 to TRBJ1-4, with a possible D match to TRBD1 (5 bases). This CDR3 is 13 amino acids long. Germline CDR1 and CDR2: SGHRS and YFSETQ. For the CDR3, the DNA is TGTGCCAGCAATCCTGCGGGGGGAGAAAAACTGTTTTTT. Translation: CASNPAGGEKLFF.

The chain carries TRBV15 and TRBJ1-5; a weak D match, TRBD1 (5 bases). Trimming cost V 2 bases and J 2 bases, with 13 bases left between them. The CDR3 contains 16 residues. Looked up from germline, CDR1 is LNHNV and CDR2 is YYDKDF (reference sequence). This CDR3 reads CATSRRGGSGNQPQHF. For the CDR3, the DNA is TGTGCCACCAGCAGACGTGGGGGGTCGGGCAATCAGCCCCAGCATTTT.